This TCR beta chain was identified in a study of blood T cell repertoires in COVID-19. Study-wide background: From the United States, Italy and Spain came samples of acute and convalescent COVID-19. In each case, the material was cDNA or gDNA derived from T cells, B-cell-depleted T cells, or PBMCs.

Per the original methods: Researchers report that nucleated cell counts were estimated from reference gene primer amplification. TCRdb keeps only in-frame clones here, not all; method: immunoSEQ multiplex PCR. The V and J calls and clone size are taken from that table; D and trimming were inferred from the DNA. The sample consists of around 270,000 clones, approximately 90% of them appearing once. Sequencing was performed on peripheral blood. The clonotype was recovered from a man in his forties with acute or convalescent COVID-19.

The CDR3 region has the DNA TGTGCCAGCAGCCCCGGGGGCTATGGCTACACCTTC. Translation gives CASSPGGYGYTF. V and J are TRBV7-9 and TRBJ1-2; D is possibly TRBD1 (5 bases). The V gene's germline CDR1 is SEHNR and CDR2 FQNEAQ (reference sequence). The length of the CDR3 is 12 residues. Trimming took off 5 bases at V and 4 bases at J, with 8 bases between the two ends.